These T cell receptor beta chains were read from a single sample in a study of beta chain features in type 1 diabetes. Sequencing was performed with immunoSEQ multiplex PCR; in TCRdb, only in-frame clones are kept and a portion is missing. Among about 360,000 clones, 10% to 15% were seen once, and the ten largest hold about 0.017%. The sequenced sample was naive CD4+ T cells from blood. These receptors were collected from a man aged 18 to 35 in good health. CDR3s include the opening cysteine and the closing phenylalanine or tryptophan. The order of the fields is V gene, clone size, J gene, D gene, CDR3 protein, CDR3 DNA. D genes are given only for firm matches. Some rows mark clone size as missing; the rest say once, few, many or name a class of expanded clone.

TRBV9	once	TRBJ1-3	NA	CASSATGAGNTIYF	TGTGCCAGCAGCGCGACAGGTGCGGGAAACACCATATATTTT
TRBV7-8	NA	TRBJ1-1	NA	CASRDRDFLNTEAFF	TGTGCCAGCAGGGACCGGGACTTTTTGAACACTGAAGCTTTCTTT
TRBV6-5	few	TRBJ1-2	NA	CASSYSNSRLGGYTF	TGTGCCAGCAGTTACTCGAATTCCAGGCTGGGCGGCTACACCTTC
TRBV5-4	NA	TRBJ2-4	TRBD2	CATQQPGLAGGGKNIQYF	TGTGCCACCCAGCAGCCGGGCTTGGCGGGAGGTGGCAAAAACATTCAGTACTTC
TRBV9	NA	TRBJ2-2	NA	CASSVGQGTGELFF	TGTGCCAGCAGCGTAGGGCAGGGGACCGGGGAGCTGTTTTTT
TRBV28	NA	TRBJ2-3	TRBD1	CAGQGRDTQYF	TGTGCTGGACAGGGGAGAGATACGCAGTATTTT
TRBV2	NA	TRBJ2-7	TRBD1	CASRPGTGRHEQYF	TGTGCCAGCAGGCCCGGGACAGGGAGGCACGAGCAGTACTTC
TRBV7-3	few	TRBJ1-5	NA	CASSLSPGSHQPQHF	TGTGCCAGCAGCTTATCGCCCGGGAGTCATCAGCCCCAGCATTTT
TRBV7-3	few	TRBJ2-2	NA	CASSLTRDTGGELFF	TGTGCCAGCAGCTTAACCAGGGACACCGGGGGGGAGCTGTTTTTT
TRBV10-3	few	TRBJ2-1	NA	CAISTRLPNNEQFF	TGTGCCATCAGTACTAGACTCCCTAACAATGAGCAGTTCTTC
TRBV30	few	TRBJ1-4	TRBD1	CAWSGLRTGGPPRFF	TGTGCCTGGAGTGGCCTTCGGACAGGGGGCCCACCCCGGTTTTTT
TRBV27	few	TRBJ2-4	NA	CASSAYSSVIQYF	TGTGCCAGCAGTGCTTACTCTAGCGTCATTCAGTACTTC
TRBV30	NA	TRBJ1-2	TRBD1	CAWTPTGNYGYTF	TGTGCCTGGACCCCGACAGGGAACTATGGCTACACCTTC
TRBV5-1	NA	TRBJ1-2	NA	CASSLTDSYGYTF	TGCGCCAGCAGCTTGACGGACAGCTATGGCTACACCTTC
TRBV30	few	TRBJ2-5	NA	CAWTPHNLETQYF	TGTGCCTGGACTCCCCACAATTTGGAGACCCAGTACTTC
TRBV27	NA	TRBJ1-1	NA	CASSLQGLTEAFF	TGTGCCAGCAGCCTGCAGGGACTCACTGAAGCTTTCTTT
TRBV21-1	few	TRBJ2-7	NA	CASLYEQYF	TGTGCCAGCCTCTACGAGCAGTACTTC
TRBV7-9	few	TRBJ2-7	NA	CASSLGGGATYEQYF	TGTGCCAGCAGCTTAGGCGGGGGCGCAACCTACGAGCAGTACTTC
TRBV5-1	NA	TRBJ2-1	NA	CASNPQTGSSYNEQFF	TGCGCCAGCAACCCCCAGACTGGGAGCTCCTACAATGAGCAGTTCTTC
TRBV21-1	few	TRBJ1-1	NA	CASRKGQPNTEAFF	TGTGCCAGCAGAAAGGGACAGCCGAACACTGAAGCTTTCTTT
TRBV6-5	few	TRBJ2-7	NA	CASSYSSGKPYEQYF	TGTGCCAGCAGTTACTCGTCAGGGAAGCCCTACGAGCAGTACTTC
TRBV10-3	NA	TRBJ2-1	TRBD1	CAISEEDRGYNEQFF	TGTGCCATCAGTGAAGAGGACAGGGGCTACAATGAGCAGTTCTTC
TRBV7-2	few	TRBJ1-2	NA	CASSFFLTGGGGYTF	TGTGCCAGCAGCTTCTTTTTGACCGGGGGGGGTGGCTACACCTTC
TRBV7-3	NA	TRBJ2-2	NA	CASSPVVDTGELFF	TGTGCCAGCAGCCCGGTAGTCGACACCGGGGAGCTGTTTTTT
TRBV25-1	few	TRBJ2-7	NA	CASRNPGSEQYF	TGTGCCAGCAGGAACCCCGGGAGCGAGCAGTACTTC
TRBV30	NA	TRBJ1-1	NA	CAWGMDSGAFF	TGTGCCTGGGGGATGGACTCAGGAGCTTTCTTT
TRBV13	NA	TRBJ1-2	NA	CASSAPPRFNYGYTF	TGTGCCAGCAGCGCCCCGCCGCGTTTTAACTATGGCTACACCTTC
TRBV23-1	few	TRBJ1-1	NA	CASSPQNTEAFF	TGCGCCAGCAGTCCCCAGAACACTGAAGCTTTCTTT
TRBV5-1	NA	TRBJ2-3	TRBD2	CASTLAETFTDTQYF	TGCGCCAGCACCCTAGCGGAAACTTTTACAGATACGCAGTATTTT
TRBV7-9	NA	TRBJ1-1	TRBD1	CASSGQENTEAFF	TGTGCCAGCAGCGGACAGGAGAACACTGAAGCTTTCTTT
TRBV4-2	NA	TRBJ2-3	TRBD2	CASSQEAGALADTQYF	TGTGCCAGCAGCCAGGAAGCGGGGGCCCTCGCAGATACGCAGTATTTT
TRBV30	few	TRBJ2-7	TRBD1	CAWKLPTGGYEQYF	TGTGCCTGGAAATTACCGACAGGGGGCTACGAGCAGTACTTC
TRBV18	NA	TRBJ1-4	TRBD1	CASSPPSGTAIEKLFF	TGTGCCAGCTCACCACCATCCGGGACAGCAATTGAAAAACTGTTTTTT
TRBV5-1	few	TRBJ1-1	NA	CASSPVGGGGTEAFF	TGCGCCAGCAGCCCTGTCGGTGGGGGGGGAACTGAAGCTTTCTTT
TRBV7-3	few	TRBJ1-2	TRBD1	CASSPTGSYGYTF	TGTGCCAGCAGCCCGACAGGGTCGTATGGCTACACCTTC
TRBV7-2	NA	TRBJ2-7	NA	CASSPRGGATHSYEQYF	TGTGCCAGCAGCCCGAGGGGGGGGGCAACCCACTCCTACGAGCAGTACTTC
TRBV20-1	few	TRBJ2-1	NA	CSASPGDEQFF	TGCAGTGCTAGTCCCGGAGATGAGCAGTTCTTC
TRBV28	few	TRBJ2-7	NA	CASSLGRGGAYEQYF	TGTGCCAGCAGCTTGGGGAGAGGGGGAGCTTACGAGCAGTACTTC
TRBV4-3	NA	TRBJ2-7	NA	CASSRTKRSYEQYF	TGCGCCAGCAGCCGTACTAAAAGATCCTACGAGCAGTACTTC
TRBV5-6	NA	TRBJ1-2	NA	CASSFGENYGYTF	TGTGCCAGCAGCTTCGGGGAGAACTATGGCTACACCTTC
TRBV7-9	few	TRBJ1-2	TRBD1	CASSLALGTGLMGYGYTF	TGTGCCAGCAGCTTAGCCCTCGGGACAGGGTTAATGGGATATGGCTACACCTTC
TRBV11-2	few	TRBJ2-3	TRBD1	CASSSGQGRTDTQYF	TGTGCCAGCAGCTCGGGACAGGGACGCACAGATACGCAGTATTTT
TRBV11-2	NA	TRBJ2-3	TRBD2	CASSLAGLAGSTDTQYF	TGTGCCAGCAGCTTAGCGGGACTAGCGGGAAGCACAGATACGCAGTATTTT
TRBV4-2	few	TRBJ1-1	NA	CASSQGRFMNTEAFF	TGTGCCAGCAGCCAAGGGCGGTTCATGAACACTGAAGCTTTCTTT
TRBV2	NA	TRBJ2-7	NA	CASSQRPTGTYEQYF	TGTGCCAGCAGTCAGAGACCGACAGGCACCTACGAGCAGTACTTC
TRBV2	NA	TRBJ1-1	NA	CASSLPSESTEAFF	TGTGCCAGCAGTCTCCCATCTGAGTCCACTGAAGCTTTCTTT
TRBV30	few	TRBJ2-2	TRBD2	CAWSPTRPGGPGELFF	TGTGCCTGGAGCCCAACTCGACCGGGGGGGCCCGGGGAGCTGTTTTTT
TRBV6-6	NA	TRBJ1-1	NA	CASSHGGREAFF	TGTGCCAGCAGTCACGGGGGGAGAGAAGCTTTCTTT
TRBV11-2	NA	TRBJ2-1	NA	CASSEAISYNEQFF	TGTGCCAGCAGTGAGGCCATTTCCTACAATGAGCAGTTCTTC
TRBV18	NA	TRBJ2-7	NA	CASSTSEGGEQYF	TGTGCCAGCTCCACCTCGGAGGGTGGTGAGCAGTACTTC
TRBV11-3	NA	TRBJ2-1	NA	CASSALGYNEQFF	TGTGCCAGCAGCGCTCTAGGATACAATGAGCAGTTCTTC
TRBV9	NA	TRBJ2-5	TRBD2	CASSVNPGLAQQETQYF	TGTGCCAGCAGCGTAAACCCGGGACTAGCGCAACAAGAGACCCAGTACTTC
TRBV10-3	NA	TRBJ2-3	TRBD1	CAISRTGGISTDTQYF	TGTGCCATCAGCAGGACAGGGGGAATAAGCACAGATACGCAGTATTTT
TRBV28	few	TRBJ1-5	TRBD1	CASSSRTGFNSNQPQHF	TGTGCCAGCAGTTCCCGGACAGGGTTCAACAGCAATCAGCCCCAGCATTTT
TRBV19	NA	TRBJ2-5	TRBD2	CASSPWASGDQETQYF	TGTGCCAGTAGCCCCTGGGCTAGCGGGGACCAAGAGACCCAGTACTTC
TRBV2	few	TRBJ2-3	NA	CASRRTADTQYF	TGTGCCAGCAGACGGACAGCAGATACGCAGTATTTT
TRBV28	few	TRBJ2-3	NA	CASSLNSPDTQYF	TGTGCCAGCAGTTTAAACAGTCCAGATACGCAGTATTTT
TRBV28	few	TRBJ2-5	TRBD2	CASSLLSPGLAGGYQETQYF	TGTGCCAGCAGTTTGTTATCCCCGGGACTAGCGGGAGGGTACCAAGAGACCCAGTACTTC
TRBV27	NA	TRBJ1-1	NA	CASTRPRRAFF	TGTGCCAGCACCCGACCAAGGCGGGCTTTCTTT